This T cell receptor (beta chain) was obtained from a study of post-analysis software for immune sequencing data. Study conclusions and caveats: Elevated frequency relative to controls characterized about 5 TRBV segments in patients, TRBV5-6, TRBV5-1 and TRBV20-1 among them.

A remark on this clonotype: Its antigen is undetermined.

The CDR3 contains 16 residues. Germline CDR1 is MGHRA and CDR2 is YSYEKL. Trimming cost V 0 bases and J 7 bases; bases outside gene matches: 11. Unique molecular identifiers were built into the TCR beta cDNA libraries. TCRdb recomputed calls from the PCR reads with MiXCR, one row per CDR3 protein. The table shows approximately 260,000 distinct CDR3 sequences, with 30% to 45% occurring only once. This TCR came from a girl under 18 with multiple sclerosis. Sequencing was done on a sample of blood. The V and J genes are TRBV4-1 and TRBJ2-7; 8 bases map to TRBD1. The CDR3 protein is CASSQDFGRGPGEQYF. The CDR3 DNA is TGCGCCAGCAGCCAAGATTTCGGCAGGGGGCCGGGGGAGCAGTACTTC.